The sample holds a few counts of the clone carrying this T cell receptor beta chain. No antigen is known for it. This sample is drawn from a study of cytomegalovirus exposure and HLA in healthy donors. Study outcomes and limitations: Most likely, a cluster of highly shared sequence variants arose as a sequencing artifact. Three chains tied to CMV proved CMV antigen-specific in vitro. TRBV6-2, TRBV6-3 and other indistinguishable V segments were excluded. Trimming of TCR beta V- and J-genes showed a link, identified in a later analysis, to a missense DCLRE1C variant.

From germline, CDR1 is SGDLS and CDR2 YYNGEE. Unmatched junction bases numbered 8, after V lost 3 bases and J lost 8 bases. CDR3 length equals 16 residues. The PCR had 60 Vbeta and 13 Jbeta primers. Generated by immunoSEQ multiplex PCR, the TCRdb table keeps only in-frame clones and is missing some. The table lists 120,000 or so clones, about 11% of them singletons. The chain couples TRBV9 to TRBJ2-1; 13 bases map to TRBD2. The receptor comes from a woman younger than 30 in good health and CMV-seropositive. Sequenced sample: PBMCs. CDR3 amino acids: CASSAKLAGGHDEQFF. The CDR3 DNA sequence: TGTGCCAGCAGCGCGAAACTAGCGGGAGGGCACGATGAGCAGTTCTTC.